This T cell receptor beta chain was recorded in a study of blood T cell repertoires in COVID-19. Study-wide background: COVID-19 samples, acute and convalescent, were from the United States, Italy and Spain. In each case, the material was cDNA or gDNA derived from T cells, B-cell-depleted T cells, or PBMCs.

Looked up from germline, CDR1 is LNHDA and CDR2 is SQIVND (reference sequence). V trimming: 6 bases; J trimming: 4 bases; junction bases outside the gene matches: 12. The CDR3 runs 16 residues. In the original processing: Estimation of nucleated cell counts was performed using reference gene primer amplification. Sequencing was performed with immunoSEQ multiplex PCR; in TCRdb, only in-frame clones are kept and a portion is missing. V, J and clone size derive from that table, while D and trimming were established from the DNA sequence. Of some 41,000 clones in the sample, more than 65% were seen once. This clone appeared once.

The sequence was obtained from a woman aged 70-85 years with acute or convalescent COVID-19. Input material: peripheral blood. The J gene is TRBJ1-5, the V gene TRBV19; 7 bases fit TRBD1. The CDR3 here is CASSIILGQENQPQHF. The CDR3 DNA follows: TGTGCCAGTAGCATCATTCTAGGACAGGAAAATCAGCCCCAGCATTTT.